What follows are 6 T cell receptor beta chains derived from one specimen sequenced in a study of tumor-infiltrating lymphocytes in primary liver carcinoma. Investigators took RNA and DNA out together from approximately 22-30 mg of unsorted bulk tissue. From roughly 500 ng total RNA, TCR beta cDNA was generated with a primer in the constant region. Library construction for TCR beta comprised three nested multiplex PCR rounds performed with slightly modified ARM-PCR. In the first two PCR rounds, TRBV1-TRBV30 forward primers were paired with a C-beta reverse primer, and each round lasted around 10 cycles. TCRdb passed the multiplex PCR reads through MiXCR, listing each CDR3 protein once. The repertoire has approximately 79,000 distinct CDR3 sequences, about 72% of them found once; the top ten carry about 27%. Specimen: liver tumor tissue from sampling region 4. Subset: tumor region T4, right-lateral pole. These TCRs come from a man between 35 and 55 years old with primary liver carcinoma and hepatitis B virus infection.

For this clonotype: This sequence may be a read error, since a much larger clone differs from it by one base. The chain combines TRBV28 with TRBJ2-2; 7 bases are shared with TRBD2. V dropped 2 bases and J dropped 4; count of bases not matched to a gene: 10. Germline V gene data show CDR1 as MDHEN and CDR2 as SYDVKM. The CDR3 totals 17 residues. The DNA of the CDR3 is TGTGCCAGCAGTTTAATCGCCTTGGGAGGGAGCACCGGGGAGCTGTTTTTT. It translates to CASSLIALGGSTGELFF.

The chain carries TRBV4-2 and TRBJ2-5; maybe TRBD1 (6 bases). CDR1 and CDR2 from the germline V gene are LGHNA and YNFKEQ. The V gene lost 4 bases and the J gene lost 6 bases, with 30 bases spanning the gap. This CDR3 has 19 residues. The CDR3 reads CASSRTWSSTGAAGKTQYF. CDR3 coding DNA: TGTGCCAGCAGCCGGACCTGGTCCTCGACAGGAGCTGCTGGAAAGACCCAGTACTTC.

About this clonotype itself: An end of the junction differs from the germline gene, which may be a read error. The genes are TRBV12-3 or TRBV12-4 and TRBJ1-5; TRBD1 agrees at 8 bases. The CDR3 runs 14 residues. The CDR3 spells CASSRTGLSQSQHF. The CDR3 region has the DNA TGTGCCAGCAGTCGGACAGGGCTTAGTCAGTCCCAGCATTTT.

Notes on this clonotype: A much larger clonotype is one base distant, so this may be a read error. The genes are TRBV24-1 and TRBJ2-1, with D tentatively TRBD1 (6 bases). Germline V gene lookup returns CDR1 KGHDR and CDR2 SFDVKD. The CDR3 sequence is 14 residues long. The V and J ends lost 0 bases and 8 bases respectively, with 10 bases between them. The CDR3: CATSDLRDNDEQFF. In DNA, the CDR3 is TGTGCCACCAGTGATTTGAGGGACAACGATGAGCAGTTCTTC.

To note about this clonotype: This may be a read error, as it is one base from a much larger clone. V usage is TRBV2 and J usage is TRBJ2-3, with D hard to call. V dropped 4 bases and J dropped 6 bases, with 5 bases sitting between them. The V gene's germline CDR1 is SNHLY and CDR2 FYNNEI. The CDR3 has 11 amino acids. The CDR3 bases are TGTGCCAGCAGTGGTGAGGATACGCAGTATTTT. Its translation: CASSGEDTQYF.

About this clonotype itself: Germline and junction disagree at one end, which may indicate a read error. The chain carries TRBV30 and TRBJ1-2; D is unresolved. The germline CDR1 and CDR2 sequences are GTSNPN and SVGIG (reference sequence). CDR3 length equals 13 residues. Here the CDR3 reads CTWSPVSNYGYTF. The CDR3 region has the DNA TGTACCTGGAGTCCCGTGTCTAACTATGGCTACACCTTC.